This T cell receptor (beta chain) originates from a study of blood T cell repertoires in COVID-19. Overall study: Sites across the United States, Italy and Spain contributed samples from acute and convalescent COVID-19.

The CDR3 has 11 residues. V was trimmed by 6 bases and J by 8 bases, leaving 10 bases between them. In germline, CDR1 is KGHSH, CDR2 LQKENI. Profiling relied on immunoSEQ multiplex PCR, and the TCRdb table lists in-frame clones only, not all of them. In the table there are over 150,000 clones, 65% to 90% of which are singletons. Sequencing was carried out using peripheral blood. This clonotype was sampled from a human donor in a cohort sampled during active COVID-19. The chain couples TRBV18 to TRBJ1-2; D remains unclear. The CDR3 region has the DNA TGTGCCAGCTCCGGGTCTCTAGGCTACACCTTC. It translates to CASSGSLGYTF. Full variable domain (rest looked up from reference TRBV18 and TRBJ1-2): NAGVMQNPRHLVRRRGQEARLRCSPMKGHSHVYWYRQLPEEGLKFMVYLQKENIIDESGMPKERFSAEFPKEGPSILRIQQVVRGDSAAYFCASSGSLGYTFGSGTRLTVV.